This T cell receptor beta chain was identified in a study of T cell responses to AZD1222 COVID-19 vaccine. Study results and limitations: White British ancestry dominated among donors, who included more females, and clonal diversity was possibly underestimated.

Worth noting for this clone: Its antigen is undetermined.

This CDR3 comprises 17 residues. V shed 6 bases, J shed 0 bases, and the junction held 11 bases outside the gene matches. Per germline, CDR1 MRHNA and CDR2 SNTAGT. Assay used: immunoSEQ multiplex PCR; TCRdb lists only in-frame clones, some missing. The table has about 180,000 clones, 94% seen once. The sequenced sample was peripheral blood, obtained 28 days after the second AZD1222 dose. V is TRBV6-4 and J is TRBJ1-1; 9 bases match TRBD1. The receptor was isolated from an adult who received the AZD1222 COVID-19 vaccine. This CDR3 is CASRRSDRGFMNTEAFF. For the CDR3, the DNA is TGTGCCAGCAGGCGCTCGGACAGGGGTTTTATGAACACTGAAGCTTTCTTT.